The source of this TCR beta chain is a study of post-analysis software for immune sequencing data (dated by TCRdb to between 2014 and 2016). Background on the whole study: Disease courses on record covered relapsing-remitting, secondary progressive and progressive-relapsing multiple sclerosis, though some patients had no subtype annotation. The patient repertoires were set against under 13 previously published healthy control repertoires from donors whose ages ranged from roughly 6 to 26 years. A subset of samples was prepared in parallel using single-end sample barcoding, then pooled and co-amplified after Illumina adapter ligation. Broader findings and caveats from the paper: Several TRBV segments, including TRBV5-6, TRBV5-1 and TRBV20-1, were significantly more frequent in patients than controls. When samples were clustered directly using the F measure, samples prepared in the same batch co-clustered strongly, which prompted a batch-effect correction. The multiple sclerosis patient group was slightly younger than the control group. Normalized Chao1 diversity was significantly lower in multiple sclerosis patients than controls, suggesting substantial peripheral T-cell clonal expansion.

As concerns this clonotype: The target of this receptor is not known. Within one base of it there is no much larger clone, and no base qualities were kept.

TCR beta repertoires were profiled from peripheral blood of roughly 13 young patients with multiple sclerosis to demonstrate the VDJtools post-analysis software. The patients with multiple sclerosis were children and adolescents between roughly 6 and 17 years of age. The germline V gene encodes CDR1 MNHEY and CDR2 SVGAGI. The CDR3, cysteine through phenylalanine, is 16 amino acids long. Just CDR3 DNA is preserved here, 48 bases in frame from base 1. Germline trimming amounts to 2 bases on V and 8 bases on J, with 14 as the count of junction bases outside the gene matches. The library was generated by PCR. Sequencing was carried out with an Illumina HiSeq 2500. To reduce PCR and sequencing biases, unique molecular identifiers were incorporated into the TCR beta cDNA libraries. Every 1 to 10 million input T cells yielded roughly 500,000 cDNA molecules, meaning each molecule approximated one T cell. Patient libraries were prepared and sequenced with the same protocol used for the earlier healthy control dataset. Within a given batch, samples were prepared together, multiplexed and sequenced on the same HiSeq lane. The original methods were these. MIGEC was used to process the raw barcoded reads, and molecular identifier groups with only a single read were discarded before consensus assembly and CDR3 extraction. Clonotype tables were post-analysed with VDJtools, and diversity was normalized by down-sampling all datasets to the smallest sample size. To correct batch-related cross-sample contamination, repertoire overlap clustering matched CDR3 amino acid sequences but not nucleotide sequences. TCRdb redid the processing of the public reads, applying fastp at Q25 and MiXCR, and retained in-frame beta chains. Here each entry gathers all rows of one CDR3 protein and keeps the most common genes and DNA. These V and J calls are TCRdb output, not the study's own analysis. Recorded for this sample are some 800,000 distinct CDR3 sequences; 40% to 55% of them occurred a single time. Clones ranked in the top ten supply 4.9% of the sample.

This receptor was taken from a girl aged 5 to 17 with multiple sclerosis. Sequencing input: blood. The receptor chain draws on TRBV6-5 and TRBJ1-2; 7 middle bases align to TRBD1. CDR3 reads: CASSYQDLDRAEGYTF. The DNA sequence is TGTGCCAGCAGTTACCAGGACCTCGACAGGGCCGAGGGCTACACCTTC.